This TCR beta chain was documented in a study of neoadjuvant anti-PD-1 for oral cavity cancer. Assay used: immunoSEQ multiplex PCR; TCRdb lists only in-frame clones, some missing. The table lists under 7,500 clones, around 50% of them singletons. The germline V gene has CDR1 GTSNPN and CDR2 SVGIG (reference sequence). After removal of 6 bases from V and 8 bases from J, the junction contained 11 bases not matched to a gene. The CDR3 runs to 14 residues. The J gene is TRBJ2-1, the V gene TRBV30, with 9 bases fitting TRBD1. This TCR came from a person aged 35 to 85 with oral cavity squamous cell carcinoma. This specimen consisted of tumor tissue, obtained before nivolumab (anti-PD-1) treatment. The CDR3 reads CACTSGTGNHEQFF. DNA of the CDR3: TGTGCCTGCACCTCCGGGACAGGGAATCATGAGCAGTTCTTC.